Sequencing of this T cell receptor beta chain was carried out in a study of long-term antiretroviral therapy in people with HIV. As regards this clone: Its antigen is still unknown.

At the survey level, the v3.0 immunoSEQ assay was run. Using immunoSEQ multiplex PCR, the repertoire was profiled, and TCRdb retains in-frame clones only, with some absent. This table holds tens of thousands of clones, more than 90% found once. After removal of 7 bases from V and 4 bases from J, the junction contained 7 bases not matched to a gene. Germline V gene sequence: CDR1 MNHNY, CDR2 SVGAGI (reference sequence). CDR3 length: 14 residues. Study-wide findings and caveats: Pre-ART-expanded clones dominated the repertoire at all time points. Among HIV repertoires, CDR3 length ranges were narrower than those of controls.

The starting material was unsorted PBMCs, obtained 6 to 6.5 years after starting antiretroviral therapy. The chain uses TRBV6-6 and TRBJ2-7, with TRBD2 matching over 10 bases. This TCR was recovered from a man under 40 with HIV. CDR3 residues: CASNPTSGRYEQYF. In DNA form, the CDR3 reads TGTGCCAGCAATCCGACTAGCGGGCGATACGAGCAGTACTTC.